These 8 T cell receptor beta chains were all obtained from the same sample, sequenced in a study of blood T cells in healthy people across ages (dated by TCRdb to about 2015). Library generation was performed with 5' RACE. The sequencing machine was an Illumina HiSeq 2500. A second roughly 6 to 12 cycle PCR used a sample-barcoded 5' primer and a J-beta primer mix. TCRdb handled the public reads itself, with Q25 trimming in fastp and clone calling in MiXCR, and kept productive beta chains. Every distinct CDR3 protein forms one entry, paired with its most common genes and DNA. The sample table holds some 1,500,000 distinct CDR3 sequences, of which 40% to 45% were seen once. The ten largest clones take up about 3.8% of the sample. Sequencing was performed on blood. The receptor set was obtained from a woman younger than 30 in good health.

The chain links TRBV6-1 to TRBJ2-5; D is undetermined. Germline-derived CDR1 and CDR2 are MNHNS and SASEGT. V was cut by 2 bases and J by 4 bases, with 11 bases left in between. The length of the CDR3 is 14 residues. The CDR3 spells CASSEWLERETQYF. CDR3 in DNA: TGTGCCAGCAGTGAATGGCTAGAGCGAGAGACCCAGTACTTC.

The chain recombines TRBV7-2 with TRBJ1-4; TRBD1 might be the D (6 bases). Germline V gene sequence: CDR1 SGHTA, CDR2 FQGNSA. Between the trimmed V and J ends, which lost 3 bases and 16 bases, there was a span of 18 bases. This CDR3 region has 13 residues. CDR3 bases: TGTGCCAGCAGCTTTACAAGCGGACAGAGGCCGTTTTTT. Translating it yields CASSFTSGQRPFF.

The chain employs TRBV7-8 and TRBJ2-1; 7 bases map to TRBD1. Germline V lookup: CDR1 SGHVS, CDR2 FQNEAQ. The CDR3 extends over 12 amino acids. This chain's CDR3 is CAGQEIRGEQFF. CDR3 in DNA: TGTGCAGGACAGGAAATTCGCGGTGAGCAGTTCTTC.

This clonotype was seen ten or more times. The V and J genes are TRBV4-3 and TRBJ1-2; possibly TRBD1 for D (6 bases). CDR1 is LGHNA and CDR2 is YSLEER in the germline V gene. Trimming removed 1 base from V and 8 bases from J, with 11 bases in between. This CDR3 contains 13 residues. In DNA form, the CDR3 reads TGCGCCAGCAGCCAAGTACAGGGTAGAGGCTACACCTTC. As protein: CASSQVQGRGYTF.

The chain has TRBV20-1 and TRBJ2-1; the D gene is possibly TRBD1 (5 bases). Trimming removed 5 bases from V and 5 bases from J, with 7 bases in between. Germline assignment: CDR1 DFQATT and CDR2 SNEGSKA (reference sequence). The CDR3 sequence is 11 residues long. The CDR3 region is CSAEGDNEQFF. DNA of the CDR3: TGCAGTGCTGAAGGGGACAATGAGCAGTTCTTC.

CDR3 amino acids: CASSLEGGRGGYTF. The CDR3 DNA follows: TGTGCCAGCAGTTTAGAAGGCGGGAGAGGCGGCTACACCTTC. The gene calls are TRBV12-3 or TRBV12-4 and TRBJ1-2; the D is unclear. CDR3 length: 14 amino acids. V lost 1 base to trimming and J lost 8 bases, with 14 bases between them.

This clonotype has a handful of counts. This sequence joins TRBV27 and TRBJ1-2; D unresolved. The germline CDR1 and CDR2 sequences are MNHEY and SMNVEV (reference sequence). This CDR3 is built from 13 residues. V lost 2 bases and J 4 bases, leaving 8 bases between the germline ends. This CDR3 reads CASSLRVGYGYTF. DNA of the CDR3: TGTGCCAGCAGTTTACGGGTGGGCTATGGCTACACCTTC.

The V gene is TRBV3-1, the J gene TRBJ2-7; D remains unclear. The V gene's germline CDR1 is LGHDT and CDR2 YNNKEL (reference sequence). This CDR3 region has 14 residues. Trimming left V 1 base short and J 6 bases short, with 13 bases between. In DNA, the CDR3 is TGTGCCAGCAGCCAAGTGTCAGCCCGGGTCGAGCAGTACTTC. Translation: CASSQVSARVEQYF.